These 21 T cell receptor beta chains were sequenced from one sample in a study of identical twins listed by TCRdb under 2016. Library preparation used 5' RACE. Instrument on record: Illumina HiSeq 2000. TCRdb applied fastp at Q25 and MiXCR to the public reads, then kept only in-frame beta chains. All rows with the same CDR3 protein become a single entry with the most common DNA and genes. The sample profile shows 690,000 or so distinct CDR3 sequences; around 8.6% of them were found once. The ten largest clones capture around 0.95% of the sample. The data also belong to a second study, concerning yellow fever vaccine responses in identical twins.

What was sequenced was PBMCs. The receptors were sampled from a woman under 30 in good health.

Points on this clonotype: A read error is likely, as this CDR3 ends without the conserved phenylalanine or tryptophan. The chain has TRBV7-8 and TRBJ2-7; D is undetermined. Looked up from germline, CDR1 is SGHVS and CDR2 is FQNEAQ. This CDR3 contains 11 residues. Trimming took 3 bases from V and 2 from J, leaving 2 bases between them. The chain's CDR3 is CASSLTYEQYY. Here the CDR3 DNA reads TGTGCCAGCAGCTTGACCTACGAGCAGTACTAC.

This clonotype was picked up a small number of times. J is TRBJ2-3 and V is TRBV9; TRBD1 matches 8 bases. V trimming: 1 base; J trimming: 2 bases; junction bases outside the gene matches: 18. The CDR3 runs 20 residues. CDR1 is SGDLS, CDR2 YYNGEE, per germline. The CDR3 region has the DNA TGTGCCAGCAGCGTAACGCTACCTCGTCCCTCGACAGGGGACACAGATACGCAGTATTTT. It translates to CASSVTLPRPSTGDTDTQYF.

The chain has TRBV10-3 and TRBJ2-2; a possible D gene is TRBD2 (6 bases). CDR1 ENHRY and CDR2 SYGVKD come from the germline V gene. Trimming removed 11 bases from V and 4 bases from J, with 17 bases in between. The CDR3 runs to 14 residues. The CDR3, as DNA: TGTGCCTTATCTCTCGGGGGAGGCACCGGGGAGCTGTTTTTT. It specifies CALSLGGGTGELFF.

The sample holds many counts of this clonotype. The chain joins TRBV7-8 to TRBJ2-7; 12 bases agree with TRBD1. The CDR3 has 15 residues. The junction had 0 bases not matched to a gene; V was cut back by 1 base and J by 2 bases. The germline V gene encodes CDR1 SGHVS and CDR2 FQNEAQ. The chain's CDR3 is CASSLGDRGPYEQYF. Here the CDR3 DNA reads TGTGCCAGCAGCTTAGGGGACAGGGGGCCCTACGAGCAGTACTTC.

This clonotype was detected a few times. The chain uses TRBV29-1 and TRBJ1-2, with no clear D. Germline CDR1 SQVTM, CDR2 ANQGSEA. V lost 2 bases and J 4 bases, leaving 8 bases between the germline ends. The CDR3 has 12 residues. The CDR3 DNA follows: TGCAGCGTTGAACTCAGTTTCTATGGCTACACCTTC. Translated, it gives CSVELSFYGYTF.

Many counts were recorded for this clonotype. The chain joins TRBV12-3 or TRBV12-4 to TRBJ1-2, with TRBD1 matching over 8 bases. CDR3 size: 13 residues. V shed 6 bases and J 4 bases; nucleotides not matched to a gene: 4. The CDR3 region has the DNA TGTGCCAGCAGCTCGGGACAGGCCTATGGCTACACCTTC. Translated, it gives CASSSGQAYGYTF.

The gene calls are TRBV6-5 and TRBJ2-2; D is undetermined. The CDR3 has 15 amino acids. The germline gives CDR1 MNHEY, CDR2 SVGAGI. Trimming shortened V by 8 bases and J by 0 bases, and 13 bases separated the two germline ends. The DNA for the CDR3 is TGTGCCAGCGGTAACGCGATCTCGAACACCGGGGAGCTGTTTTTT. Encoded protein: CASGNAISNTGELFF.

Written as DNA, the CDR3 is TGCAGCGTTGAAATCTCGGAGAACACTGAAGCTTTCTTT. Amino acids: CSVEISENTEAFF. This chain uses TRBV29-1 with TRBJ1-1, with unresolved D. V was clipped by 2 bases and J by 1 base, with 8 bases between them. CDR3 length equals 13 residues. CDR1 SQVTM and CDR2 ANQGSEA come from the germline V gene.

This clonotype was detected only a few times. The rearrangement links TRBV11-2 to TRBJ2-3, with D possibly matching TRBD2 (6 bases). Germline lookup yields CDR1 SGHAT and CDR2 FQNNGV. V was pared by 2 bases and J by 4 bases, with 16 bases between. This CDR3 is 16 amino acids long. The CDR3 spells CASSLKGTLSADTQYF. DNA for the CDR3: TGTGCCAGCAGCTTAAAGGGGACTTTAAGCGCAGATACGCAGTATTTT.

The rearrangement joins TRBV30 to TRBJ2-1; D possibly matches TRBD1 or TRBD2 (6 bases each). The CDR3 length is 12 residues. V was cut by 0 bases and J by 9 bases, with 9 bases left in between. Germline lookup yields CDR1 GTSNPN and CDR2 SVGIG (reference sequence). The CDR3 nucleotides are TGTGCCTGGAGTGTACAGGGAGGTGAGCAGTTCTTC. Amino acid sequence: CAWSVQGGEQFF.

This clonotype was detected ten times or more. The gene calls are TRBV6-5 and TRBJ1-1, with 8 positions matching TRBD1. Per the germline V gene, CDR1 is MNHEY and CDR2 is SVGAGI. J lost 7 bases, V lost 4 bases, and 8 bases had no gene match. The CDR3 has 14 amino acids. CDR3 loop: CASSSRQGRSEAFF. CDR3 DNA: TGTGCCAGCAGTTCCCGACAGGGGCGAAGTGAAGCTTTCTTT.

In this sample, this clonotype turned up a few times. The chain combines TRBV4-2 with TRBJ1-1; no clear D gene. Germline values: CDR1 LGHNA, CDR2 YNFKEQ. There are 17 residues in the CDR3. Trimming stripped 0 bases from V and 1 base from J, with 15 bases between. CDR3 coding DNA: TGTGCCAGCAGCCAAGATCATATGGGCAGGAAGAACACTGAAGCTTTCTTT. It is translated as CASSQDHMGRKNTEAFF.

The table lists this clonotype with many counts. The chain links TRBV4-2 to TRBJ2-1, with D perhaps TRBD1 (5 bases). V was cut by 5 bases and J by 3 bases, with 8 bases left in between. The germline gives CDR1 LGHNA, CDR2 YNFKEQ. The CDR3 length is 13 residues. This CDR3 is CASSDDSYNEQFF. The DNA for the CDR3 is TGTGCCAGCAGCGACGACAGCTACAATGAGCAGTTCTTC.

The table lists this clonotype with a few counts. DNA of the CDR3: TGCAGTGCTCGAACTAGAGAGTTGGGAAATCAGCCCCAGCATTTT. Its translation is CSARTRELGNQPQHF. The V and J genes are TRBV20-1 and TRBJ1-5, with unresolved D. CDR1 is DFQATT, CDR2 SNEGSKA, per germline (reference sequence). The CDR3 has 15 residues. Trimming pared 5 bases from V and 4 bases from J, leaving 18 bases between.

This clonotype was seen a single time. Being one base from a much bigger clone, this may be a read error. The CDR3 reads CAGSDNERISYNEQFF. CDR3 DNA sequence: TGTGCCGGCAGTGACAATGAGCGGATCTCCTACAATGAGCAGTTCTTC. The chain carries TRBV6-4 and TRBJ2-1; tentatively, D is TRBD2 (5 bases). This CDR3 is 16 amino acids long. Germline lookup yields CDR1 MRHNA and CDR2 SNTAGT.

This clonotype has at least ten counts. The CDR3 loop reads CASSQETQYF. CDR3 sequence (DNA): TGTGCCAGCAGCCAAGAGACCCAGTACTTC. V and J are TRBV3-1 and TRBJ2-5, with D unresolved. Between the trimmed V and J ends, which lost 0 bases and 7 bases, there was a span of 0 bases. The CDR3 is 10 amino acids. CDR1 is LGHDT and CDR2 is YNNKEL in the germline V gene (reference sequence).

The CDR3 region has the DNA TGTGCCAGCAGTCGACAGTCTATCGGTTATGGCTACACCTTC. Residues: CASSRQSIGYGYTF. The rearrangement links TRBV12-3 or TRBV12-4 to TRBJ1-2; tentative D call: TRBD1 (5 bases). V was cut by 5 bases and J by 5 bases, with 15 bases left in between. This CDR3 contains 14 residues.

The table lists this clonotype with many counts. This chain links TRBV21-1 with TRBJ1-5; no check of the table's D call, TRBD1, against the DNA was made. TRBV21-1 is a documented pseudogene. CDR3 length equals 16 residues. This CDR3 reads CASRKGGGGLNQPQHF. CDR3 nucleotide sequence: TGTGCCAGCAGAAAGGGGGGCGGGGGATTGAATCAGCCCCAGCATTTT.

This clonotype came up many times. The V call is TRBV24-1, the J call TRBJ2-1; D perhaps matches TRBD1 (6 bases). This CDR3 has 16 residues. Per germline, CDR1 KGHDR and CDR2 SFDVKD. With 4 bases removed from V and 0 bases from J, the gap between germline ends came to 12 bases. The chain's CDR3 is CATSEHQGTSYNEQFF. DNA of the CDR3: TGTGCCACCAGTGAGCATCAGGGGACCTCCTACAATGAGCAGTTCTTC.

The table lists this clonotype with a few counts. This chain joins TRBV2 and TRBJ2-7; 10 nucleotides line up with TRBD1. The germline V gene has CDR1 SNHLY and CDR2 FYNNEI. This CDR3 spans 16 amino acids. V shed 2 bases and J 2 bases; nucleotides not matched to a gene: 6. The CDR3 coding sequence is TGTGCCAGCAGTGAAAGTTTCGGACAGGGGGCCTACGAGCAGTACTTC. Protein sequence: CASSESFGQGAYEQYF. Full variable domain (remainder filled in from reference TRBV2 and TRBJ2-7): EPEVTQTPSHQVTQMGQEVILRCVPISNHLYFYWYRQILGQKVEFLVSFYNNEISEKSEIFDDQFSVERPDGSNFTLKIRSTKLEDSAMYFCASSESFGQGAYEQYFGPGTRLTVT.

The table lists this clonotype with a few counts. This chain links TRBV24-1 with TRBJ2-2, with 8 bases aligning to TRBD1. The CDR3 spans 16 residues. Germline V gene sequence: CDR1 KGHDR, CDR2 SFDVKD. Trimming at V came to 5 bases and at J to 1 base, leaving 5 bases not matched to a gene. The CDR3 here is CATSALGQGNTGELFF. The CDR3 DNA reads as TGTGCCACCAGTGCTCTAGGACAGGGGAACACCGGGGAGCTGTTTTTT.